The 18 T cell receptor beta chains given below trace back to one sample, sequenced in a study of blood T cell repertoires in COVID-19. Generated by immunoSEQ multiplex PCR, the TCRdb table keeps only in-frame clones and is missing some. The profile shows over 35,000 clones, approximately 80% of them singletons. Sequenced: peripheral blood. These receptors came from a human donor with acute or convalescent COVID-19. The donor label of this sample is uncertain.

The chain links TRBV6-6 to TRBJ1-1, with D possibly TRBD1 on 5 matching bases. Trimming cost V 2 bases and J 3 bases, with 10 bases left between them. Germline V gene lookup returns CDR1 MNHNY and CDR2 SVGAGI (reference sequence). The CDR3 contains 14 residues. The CDR3 DNA reads TGTGCCAGCAGTTACGGGGGGAGCGACACTGAAGCTTTCTTT. Translated: CASSYGGSDTEAFF.

The V call is TRBV6-5, the J call TRBJ2-7, with 8 bases identical to TRBD1. There are 15 residues in the CDR3. Per germline, CDR1 MNHEY and CDR2 SVGAGI. J gave up 4 bases and V 7 bases, and 12 bases lay outside the gene matches. The CDR3 region is CASTRTGQGAYEQYF. As DNA, the CDR3 is TGTGCCAGCACCCGAACAGGGCAGGGGGCTTACGAGCAGTACTTC.

The chain couples TRBV9 to TRBJ2-3; D possibly corresponds to TRBD2 (7 bases). The germline V gene has CDR1 SGDLS and CDR2 YYNGEE. Trimming removed 2 bases at V and 4 bases at J, with 14 bases between. This CDR3 region has 15 residues. CDR3 sequence (DNA): TGTGCCAGCAGCGTTGGGGGGGGCCGGGCAGATACGCAGTATTTT. It specifies CASSVGGGRADTQYF.

The rearrangement uses TRBV30 and TRBJ1-4; possible D gene TRBD1, 5 bases. V shed 5 bases and J shed 2 bases, with 12 bases lying between them. The CDR3 runs 14 residues. Looked up from germline, CDR1 is GTSNPN and CDR2 is SVGIG (reference sequence). The CDR3 bases are TGTGCCTGGGGACCTGGGGGGACTAATGAAAAACTGTTTTTT. It encodes CAWGPGGTNEKLFF.

CDR3: CASSLTYRNNTEAFF. The CDR3 DNA follows: TGTGCCAGCAGCTTAACGTACAGAAATAACACTGAAGCTTTCTTT. V gene TRBV7-6 combines with J gene TRBJ1-1; D not certain. CDR1 and CDR2 from the germline V gene are SGHVS and FNYEAQ. This CDR3 comprises 15 residues. V dropped 2 bases and J dropped 2 bases, with 12 bases sitting between them.

The chain couples TRBV28 to TRBJ2-5; 10 bases match TRBD1. Losses at the gene ends were 2 bases for V and 3 bases for J; bases not matched to a gene: 12. CDR3 length: 18 residues. The V gene's germline CDR1 is MDHEN and CDR2 SYDVKM. The CDR3 here is CASSLRWGSGQGKETQYF. CDR3 nucleotides: TGTGCCAGCAGTTTAAGGTGGGGATCGGGACAGGGGAAAGAGACCCAGTACTTC.

The genes are TRBV9 and TRBJ1-2; perhaps TRBD1 as D (5 bases). The CDR3 is 14 residues long. Per the germline V gene, CDR1 is SGDLS and CDR2 is YYNGEE. Trimming stripped 1 base from V and 8 bases from J, with 15 bases between. The CDR3 DNA sequence: TGTGCCAGCAGCGTACAGGGTTCTTTTGGGGGCTACACCTTC. Translating gives CASSVQGSFGGYTF.

The chain couples TRBV4-3 to TRBJ1-2; 9 positions match TRBD1. Per germline, CDR1 LGHNA and CDR2 YSLEER. The CDR3 is made up of 14 amino acids. With V trimmed by 5 bases and J by 3 bases, 4 bases remained unmatched. The CDR3 loop reads CASSTQGADYGYTF. The CDR3 DNA reads as TGCGCCAGCAGCACACAGGGGGCTGACTATGGCTACACCTTC.

In its sample, this clone was seen once. The CDR3: CASSLSQTGTGNTIYF. The DNA for the CDR3 is TGTGCCAGCAGCTTATCTCAGACAGGAACTGGAAACACCATATATTTT. V is TRBV7-3 and J is TRBJ1-3; TRBD1 is a possible D gene (6 bases). With 2 bases removed from V and 2 bases from J, the gap between germline ends came to 13 bases. In germline, CDR1 is SGHTA, CDR2 FQGTGA. This CDR3 has 16 amino acids.

J is TRBJ1-1 and V is TRBV16; D not resolved. The CDR3 totals 16 residues. The V end lost 5 bases, the J end lost 1 base, and 17 bases lay between the germline ends. Germline CDR1 is KGHSY and CDR2 is FQNENV. CDR3 amino acids: CASSENLIVQNTEAFF. CDR3 coding DNA: TGTGCCAGCAGCGAAAATTTAATAGTTCAGAACACTGAAGCTTTCTTT.

J is TRBJ1-1 and V is TRBV10-3; D is perhaps TRBD1 (6 bases). Germline values: CDR1 ENHRY, CDR2 SYGVKD. The CDR3 spans 12 residues. V was shortened by 7 bases and J by 1 base, with 7 bases between the two germline ends. Here the CDR3 reads CAIKQGNTEAFF. CDR3 coding DNA: TGTGCCATCAAACAGGGGAACACTGAAGCTTTCTTT.

This clone has just a few counts. The V and J genes are TRBV6-2 or TRBV6-3 and TRBJ2-1; D may be TRBD2 (5 bases). The V and J ends lost 7 bases and 3 bases respectively, with 13 bases between them. The germline V gene encodes CDR1 MNHEY and CDR2 SVGEGT. The CDR3 consists of 14 residues. Written as DNA, the CDR3 is TGTGCCAGCACCCCCCGGGCGGGCTACAATGAGCAGTTCTTC. Protein sequence: CASTPRAGYNEQFF.

This chain connects TRBV5-1 to TRBJ1-2; 9 bases are a match to TRBD1. This CDR3 comprises 14 residues. V lost 0 bases to trimming and J lost 3 bases; unmatched junction nucleotides: 0. CDR1 and CDR2 from the germline V gene are SGHRS and YFSETQ. The CDR3 loop is CASSLGTGDYGYTF. CDR3 in DNA: TGCGCCAGCAGCTTGGGGACAGGGGACTATGGCTACACCTTC.

This clone came up once. The chain recombines TRBV19 with TRBJ1-1, with TRBD1 identical over 8 bases. This CDR3 has 15 residues. Germline-derived CDR1 and CDR2 are LNHDA and SQIVND (reference sequence). V dropped 7 bases and J dropped 8; count of bases not matched to a gene: 15. The CDR3 DNA reads TGTGCCAGTACCCGCTTCCGGACAGGGAGCAGGGAAGCTTTCTTT. As protein: CASTRFRTGSREAFF.

In DNA, the CDR3 is TGTGCCAGCAGTGACTCCGGGGAGGGCAATCAGCCCCAGCATTTT. It specifies CASSDSGEGNQPQHF. J is TRBJ1-5 and V is TRBV6-4; unclear D gene. Germline lookup yields CDR1 MRHNA and CDR2 SNTAGT. This CDR3 has 15 amino acids. V dropped 0 bases and J dropped 2 bases, with 8 bases sitting between them.

The gene calls are TRBV15 and TRBJ2-3, with 10 bases that match TRBD1. The CDR3 extends over 16 amino acids. CDR1 and CDR2 from the germline V gene are LNHNV and YYDKDF (reference sequence). Unmatched junction bases numbered 8, after V lost 2 bases and J lost 6 bases. The CDR3 DNA is TGTGCCACCAGCAGACCCGGGACAGGGGTTACGGATACGCAGTATTTT. It encodes CATSRPGTGVTDTQYF.

The rearrangement joins TRBV4-1 to TRBJ2-7; 7 bases fit TRBD1. The germline V gene encodes CDR1 MGHRA and CDR2 YSYEKL. J was trimmed by 9 bases and V by 4 bases; bases with no gene match: 18. The CDR3 sequence is 16 residues long. The CDR3 DNA is TGCGCCAGCAGCCGCACGTCACGGGACAGAAAGGTCGGGCAGTACTTC. It codes for CASSRTSRDRKVGQYF.

V gene TRBV5-8 combines with J gene TRBJ1-2; TRBD1 agrees at 7 bases. CDR1 is SGHTS, CDR2 YDEGEE, per germline. Trimming cost V 2 bases and J 2 bases; bases outside gene matches: 3. The CDR3 covers 14 residues. CDR3 region: CASSFWGQNYGYTF. As DNA, the CDR3 is TGTGCCAGCAGCTTTTGGGGACAGAACTATGGCTACACCTTC.